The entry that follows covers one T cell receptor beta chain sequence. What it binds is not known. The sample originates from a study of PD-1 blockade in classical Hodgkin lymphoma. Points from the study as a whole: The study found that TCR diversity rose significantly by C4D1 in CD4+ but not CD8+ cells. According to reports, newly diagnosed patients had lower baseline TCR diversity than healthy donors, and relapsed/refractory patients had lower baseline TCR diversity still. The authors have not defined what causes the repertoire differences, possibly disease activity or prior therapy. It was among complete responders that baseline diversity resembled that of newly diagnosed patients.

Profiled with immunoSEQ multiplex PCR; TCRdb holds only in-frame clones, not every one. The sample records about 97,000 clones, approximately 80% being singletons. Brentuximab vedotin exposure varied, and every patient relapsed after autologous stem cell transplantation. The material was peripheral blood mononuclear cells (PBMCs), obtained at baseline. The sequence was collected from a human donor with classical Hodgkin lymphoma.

CDR3 sequence (DNA): TGTGCCAGCACCCTCCCCGGCAGCACAGATACGCAGTATTTT. This translates into CASTLPGSTDTQYF. The chain uses TRBV7-9 and TRBJ2-3; D is unclear. The CDR3 is 14 residues long. V was clipped by 7 bases and J by 0 bases, with 11 bases between them. Looked up from germline, CDR1 is SEHNR and CDR2 is FQNEAQ (reference sequence).